The 8 T cell receptor beta chains given below trace back to one sample, sequenced in a study of response to subunit inactivated influenza vaccine. MiXCR, applied by TCRdb to the RT-PCR reads, yields one record per CDR3 protein. Of some 540,000 distinct CDR3 sequences listed, under 30% were seen once; the top ten hold 2.5% to 3%. This sample also appeared in a second study, on T cells expressing NK-cell markers. That work contributes: It was by 5'RACE template switching with UMIs that TCR beta cDNA was made.

Sequences were derived from CD4+ T cells sorted from PBMCs, sampled about 11 days after vaccination. The source is a man aged 45-60 years who received an inactivated influenza vaccine.

This clonotype was detected only a few times. The rearrangement links TRBV6-2 or TRBV6-3 to TRBJ2-1; weak D call: TRBD2 (6 bases). Trimming shortened V by 2 bases and J by 7 bases, and 15 bases separated the two germline ends. Per the germline V gene, CDR1 is MNHEY and CDR2 is SVGEGT. The length of the CDR3 is 15 residues. CDR3 nucleotides: TGTGCCAGCAGTTACCCCCTTACTAGCAGGAATGAGCAGTTCTTC. This encodes CASSYPLTSRNEQFF.

The chain has TRBV4-2 and TRBJ2-1; D gene uncertain. Per the germline V gene, CDR1 is LGHNA and CDR2 is YNFKEQ. V lost 0 bases to trimming and J lost 5 bases, with 5 bases between them. The length of the CDR3 is 13 residues. This CDR3 is CASSQDQDNEQFF. Here the CDR3 DNA reads TGTGCCAGCAGCCAAGATCAGGACAATGAGCAGTTCTTC.

The CDR3 DNA is TGCAGTGCCCGAAGCCGCAGGGAGACCCAGTACTTC. Encoded protein: CSARSRRETQYF. The rearrangement links TRBV20-1 to TRBJ2-5; D remains unclear. V lost 6 bases and J 5 bases, leaving 13 bases between the germline ends. The CDR3 contains 12 residues. Germline lookup yields CDR1 DFQATT and CDR2 SNEGSKA (reference sequence).

This clonotype has more than one count but fewer than ten. The V and J genes are TRBV24-1 and TRBJ2-1, with 12 bases aligning to TRBD2. CDR1 and CDR2 (germline): KGHDR, SFDVKD. The CDR3 spans 15 residues. With V trimmed by 7 bases and J by 11 bases, 11 bases remained unmatched. CDR3 coding DNA: TGTGCCACCAGCTCGCCGGGACTAGCGGGTACTCAGCAGTTCTTC. Translated, it gives CATSSPGLAGTQQFF.

The chain recombines TRBV4-2 with TRBJ2-6; 7 nucleotides line up with TRBD2. The germline V gene encodes CDR1 LGHNA and CDR2 YNFKEQ. The CDR3 contains 16 residues. V was clipped by 6 bases and J by 1 base; unmatched bases: 6. The CDR3: CASSLAGLSGANVLTF. The CDR3 DNA reads TGTGCCAGCAGTCTGGCGGGACTATCTGGGGCCAACGTCCTGACTTTC.

This chain connects TRBV5-1 to TRBJ2-1; TRBD2 is a possible D gene (5 bases). Trimming shortened V by 0 bases and J by 8 bases, and 15 bases separated the two germline ends. Germline assignment: CDR1 SGHRS and CDR2 YFSETQ. The CDR3 consists of 15 residues. This CDR3 is CASSLGNPGKDEQFF. DNA for the CDR3: TGCGCCAGCAGCTTGGGGAACCCGGGAAAGGATGAGCAGTTCTTC.

The CDR3 nucleotides read TGTGCCACCAGTGATTCTGCTGTAGATACGCAGTATTTT. Translating it yields CATSDSAVDTQYF. The chain employs TRBV24-1 and TRBJ2-3, with D unclear. The CDR3 runs to 13 residues. Trimming pared 2 bases from V and 5 bases from J, leaving 7 bases between. Germline assignment: CDR1 KGHDR and CDR2 SFDVKD.

This clonotype showed up just a few times. In nucleotides, the CDR3 is TGTGCCAGCAGCGTAGGTCCTAGCGGGTCGAGCAATGAGCAGTTCTTC. It encodes CASSVGPSGSSNEQFF. This chain joins TRBV9 and TRBJ2-1, with 8 bases identical to TRBD2. The CDR3 has 16 amino acids. Germline CDR1 and CDR2: SGDLS and YYNGEE. The trim removed 0 bases at V and 6 bases at J, leaving 8 bases unmatched. The full variable domain, in which reference TRBV9 and TRBJ2-1 provide the parts outside the CDR3, is DSGVTQTPKHLITATGQRVTLRCSPRSGDLSVYWYQQSLDQGLQFLIQYYNGEERAKGNILERFSAQQFPDLHSELNLSSLELGDSALYFCASSVGPSGSSNEQFFGPGTRLTVL.